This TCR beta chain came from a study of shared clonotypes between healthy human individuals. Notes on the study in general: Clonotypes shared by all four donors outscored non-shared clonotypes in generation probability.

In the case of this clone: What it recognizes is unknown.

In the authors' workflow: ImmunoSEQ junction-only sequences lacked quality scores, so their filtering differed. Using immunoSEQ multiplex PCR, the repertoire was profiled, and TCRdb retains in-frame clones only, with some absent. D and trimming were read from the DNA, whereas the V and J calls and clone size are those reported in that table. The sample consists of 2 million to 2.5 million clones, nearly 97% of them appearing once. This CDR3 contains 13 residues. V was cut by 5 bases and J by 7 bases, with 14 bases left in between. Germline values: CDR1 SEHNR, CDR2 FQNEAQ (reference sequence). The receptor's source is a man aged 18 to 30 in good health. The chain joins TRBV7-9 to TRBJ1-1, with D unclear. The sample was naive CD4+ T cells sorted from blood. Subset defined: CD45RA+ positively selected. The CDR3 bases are TGTGCCAGCAGCGCGAAAGGCGGGCTTGAAGCTTTCTTT. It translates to CASSAKGGLEAFF. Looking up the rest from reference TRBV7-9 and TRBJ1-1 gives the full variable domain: DTGVSQNPRHKITKRGQNVTFRCDPISEHNRLYWYRQTLGQGPEFLTYFQNEAQLEKSRLLSDRFSAERPKGSFSTLEIQRTEQGDSAMYLCASSAKGGLEAFFGQGTRLTVV.